This T cell receptor beta chain was recorded in a study of molecular identifiers for immune sequencing clone quantification. About the study: In replicates, RNA from about 20,000 or 100,000 naive CD8 cells was split five ways, four sequenced.

Via MiXCR, TCRdb re-called the PCR reads, giving one row per CDR3 protein. The sample records tens of thousands of distinct CDR3 sequences, 15% to 20% being singletons. The V end lost 1 base, the J end lost 7 bases, and 4 bases lay between the germline ends. CDR1 is SEHNR and CDR2 is FQNEAQ in the germline V gene (reference sequence). The CDR3 is 12 residues long. This clonotype occurred many times. The sequence came from a human donor in good health. Some libraries in this study had Jurkat cell RNA spiked in. The rearrangement links TRBV7-9 to TRBJ1-4; no clear D. The source material was naive CD8+ T cells from blood, with Jurkat cell RNA spiked in. The subset: FACS-sorted CD8+CD4-CCR7+CD45RA+ naive T cells. The CDR3 sequence is CASSLGGEKLFF. In DNA, the CDR3 is TGTGCCAGCAGCTTAGGCGGTGAAAAACTGTTTTTT. The full variable domain, in which reference TRBV7-9 and TRBJ1-4 provide the parts outside the CDR3, is DTGVSQNPRHKITKRGQNVTFRCDPISEHNRLYWYRQTLGQGPEFLTYFQNEAQLEKSRLLSDRFSAERPKGSFSTLEIQRTEQGDSAMYLCASSLGGEKLFFGSGTQLSVL.